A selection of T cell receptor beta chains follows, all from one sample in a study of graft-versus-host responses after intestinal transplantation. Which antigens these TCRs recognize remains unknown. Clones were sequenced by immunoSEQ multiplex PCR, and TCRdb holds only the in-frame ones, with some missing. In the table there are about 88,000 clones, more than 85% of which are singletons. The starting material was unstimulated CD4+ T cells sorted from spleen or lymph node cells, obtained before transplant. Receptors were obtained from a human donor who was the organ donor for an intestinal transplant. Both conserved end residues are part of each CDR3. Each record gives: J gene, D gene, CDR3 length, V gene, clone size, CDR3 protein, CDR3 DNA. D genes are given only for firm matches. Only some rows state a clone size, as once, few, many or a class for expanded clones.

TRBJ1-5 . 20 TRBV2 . CASSGLITIDGASGNQPQHF TGTGCCAGCAGTGGACTAATTACAATCGACGGTGCCTCGGGCAATCAGCCCCAGCATTTT
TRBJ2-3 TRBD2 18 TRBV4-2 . CASSQEGTSDFMADTQYF TGTGCCAGCAGCCAAGAAGGGACTAGTGATTTTATGGCAGATACGCAGTATTTT
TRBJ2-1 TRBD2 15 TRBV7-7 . CASSPGTSGINEQFF TGTGCTAGCAGCCCGGGGACTAGCGGGATCAATGAGCAGTTCTTC
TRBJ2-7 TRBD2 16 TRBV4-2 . CASSQGGLAGAYEQYF TGTGCCAGCAGCCAAGGGGGGCTAGCGGGGGCCTACGAGCAGTACTTC
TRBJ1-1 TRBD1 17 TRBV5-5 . CASSLQGGVIGNTEAFF TGTGCCAGCAGCTTACAAGGGGGCGTTATAGGGAACACTGAAGCTTTCTTT
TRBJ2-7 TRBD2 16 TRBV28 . CASSLNPGLAGLGQYF TGTGCCAGCAGTTTAAACCCGGGACTAGCGGGATTGGGGCAGTACTTC
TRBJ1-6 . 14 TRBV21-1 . CASSDPGQGSPLHF TGTGCCAGCAGCGACCCGGGACAGGGGTCACCCCTCCACTTT
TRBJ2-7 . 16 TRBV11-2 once CASSSPLGAAFYEQYF TGTGCCAGCAGCTCCCCACTGGGGGCAGCCTTCTACGAGCAGTACTTC
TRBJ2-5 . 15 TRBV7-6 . CASSNLVRGRETQYF TGTGCCAGCAGCAACCTAGTCCGGGGTCGGGAGACCCAGTACTTC
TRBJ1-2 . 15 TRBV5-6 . CASSNGQITNYGYTF TGTGCCAGCAGCAACGGACAGATCACTAACTATGGCTACACCTTC
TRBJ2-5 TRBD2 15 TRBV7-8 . CASSLDLAGGKTQYF TGTGCCAGCAGCTTAGACCTAGCGGGGGGCAAGACCCAGTACTTC
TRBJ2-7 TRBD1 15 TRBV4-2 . CASSHPDREGSEQYF TGTGCCAGCAGCCATCCGGACAGGGAAGGCTCCGAGCAGTACTTC
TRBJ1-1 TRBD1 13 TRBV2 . CASRGTGGVEAFF TGTGCCAGCAGGGGGACAGGGGGCGTTGAAGCTTTCTTT
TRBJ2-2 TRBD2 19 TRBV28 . CASSVPGLAGPSGTGELFF TGTGCCAGCAGTGTTCCGGGACTAGCGGGACCCTCGGGAACCGGGGAGCTGTTTTTT
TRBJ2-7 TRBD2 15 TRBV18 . CASSPGSGSSYEQYF TGTGCCAGCTCACCAGGGAGCGGGAGCTCCTACGAGCAGTACTTC
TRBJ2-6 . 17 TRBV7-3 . CASSLMAGVGGANVLTF TGTGCCAGCAGCTTAATGGCAGGGGTTGGTGGGGCCAACGTCCTGACTTTC
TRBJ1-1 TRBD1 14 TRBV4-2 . CASSLDRGRSEAFF TGTGCCAGCAGCCTAGACAGGGGGCGAAGTGAAGCTTTCTTT
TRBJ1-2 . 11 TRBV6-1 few CASSELYGYTF TGTGCCAGCAGTGAACTTTATGGCTACACCTTC
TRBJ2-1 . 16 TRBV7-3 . CASNHGGAAGAHEQFF TGTGCCAGCAACCATGGGGGGGCGGCGGGAGCTCATGAGCAGTTCTTC
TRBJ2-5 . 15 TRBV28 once CASSPAGTYQETQYF TGTGCCAGCAGCCCGGCGGGAACCTACCAAGAGACCCAGTACTTC
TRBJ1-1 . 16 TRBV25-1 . CASSPGREFRNTEAFF TGTGCCAGCAGTCCTGGGCGGGAGTTTCGGAACACTGAAGCTTTCTTT
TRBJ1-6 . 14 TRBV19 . CASGSTGYSSPLHF TGTGCCAGTGGATCAACAGGGTACAGTTCACCCCTCCACTTT
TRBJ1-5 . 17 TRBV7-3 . CASSDYGTKYSNQPQHF TGTGCCAGCAGCGACTACGGGACTAAATATAGCAATCAGCCCCAGCATTTT
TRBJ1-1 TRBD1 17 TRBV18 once CVSSPMQGGRVITEAFF TGTGTCAGCTCACCAATGCAAGGGGGCAGGGTGATCACTGAAGCTTTCTTT
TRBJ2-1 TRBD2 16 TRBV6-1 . CASSAPPGLGGSEQFF TGTGCCAGCAGTGCACCCCCGGGACTAGGGGGTTCGGAGCAGTTCTTC
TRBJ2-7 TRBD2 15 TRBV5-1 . CASSQTGTERGEQYF TGCGCCAGCAGCCAAACCGGGACGGAGCGGGGGGAGCAGTACTTC
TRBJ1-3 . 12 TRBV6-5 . CASINFGNTIYF TGTGCCAGCATCAATTTTGGAAACACCATATATTTT
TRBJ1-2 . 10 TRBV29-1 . CSVDRDGYTF TGCAGCGTTGACAGGGATGGCTACACCTTC
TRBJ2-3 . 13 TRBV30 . CAWSGGLSDTQYF TGTGCCTGGAGTGGCGGTCTTTCAGATACGCAGTATTTT
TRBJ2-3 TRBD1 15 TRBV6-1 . CASSALGQGTDTQYF TGTGCCAGCAGTGCCCTCGGACAGGGAACAGATACGCAGTATTTT
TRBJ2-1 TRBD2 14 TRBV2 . CASGSSGVRSEQFF TGTGCCAGCGGGAGTAGCGGGGTGCGCTCTGAGCAGTTCTTC
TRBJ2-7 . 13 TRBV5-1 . CASSSGISYEQYF TGCGCCAGCAGCTCAGGGATCTCCTACGAGCAGTACTTC
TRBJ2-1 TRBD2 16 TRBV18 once CASSPRGLAGGDEQFF TGTGCCAGCTCACCGAGGGGACTAGCGGGAGGGGATGAGCAGTTCTTC
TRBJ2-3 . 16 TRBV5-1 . CASSFMRAESTDTQYF TGCGCCAGCAGCTTTATGAGGGCGGAGTCCACAGATACGCAGTATTTT
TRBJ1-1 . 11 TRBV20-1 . CSARGDTEAFF TGCAGTGCTAGGGGAGACACTGAAGCTTTCTTT
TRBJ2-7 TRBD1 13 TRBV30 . CAWSRGRGLEQYF TGTGCCTGGAGTCGGGGCAGGGGGCTCGAGCAGTACTTC
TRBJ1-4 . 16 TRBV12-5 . CASGLASAGTTEKLFF TGTGCTAGTGGTTTGGCGTCAGCGGGGACCACTGAAAAACTGTTTTTT
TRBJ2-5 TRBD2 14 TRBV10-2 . CASRVGGSRETQYF TGCGCCAGCCGGGTGGGGGGGAGTCGTGAGACCCAGTACTTC
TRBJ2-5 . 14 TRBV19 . CASSIRAGGETQYF TGTGCCAGTAGTATCCGGGCCGGCGGGGAGACCCAGTACTTC
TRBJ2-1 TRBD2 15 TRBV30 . CAWSVNERDYNEQFF TGTGCCTGGAGTGTAAACGAGCGGGATTACAATGAGCAGTTCTTC
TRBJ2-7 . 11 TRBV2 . CASTSAYEQYF TGTGCCAGCACTAGCGCCTACGAGCAGTACTTC